The 27 T cell receptor beta chains in this list originate from one sample, sequenced in a study of CD8 T cells in Susac syndrome. It was with random hexamers that about 0.45 to 1 ug RNA was reverse transcribed. TCRdb re-called the immunoSEQ multiplex PCR reads through MiXCR, storing one row per CDR3 protein. The sample has more than 65,000 distinct CDR3 sequences, roughly 94% seen once. The sample consisted of CD8+ T cells from PBMCs. The receptors derive from a human donor in good health.

This clonotype is a singleton in its sample. The genes are TRBV4-2 and TRBJ1-6; D is uncertain. The germline V gene encodes CDR1 LGHNA and CDR2 YNFKEQ. V was clipped by 6 bases and J by 5 bases, with 8 bases between them. There are 13 residues in the CDR3. The CDR3 DNA reads TGTGCCAGCAGTCCCCGGGATAATTCACCCCTCCACTTT. This encodes CASSPRDNSPLHF.

Regarding this clonotype: The junction and the germline gene differ at one end; a read error may be behind it. The chain recombines TRBV6-2 or TRBV6-3 with TRBJ2-2; D remains unclear. The CDR3 sequence is 15 residues long. Germline V lookup: CDR1 MNHEY, CDR2 SVGEGT. The CDR3 DNA is TGTGCCAGCAGCTACTCGTTCACGAACACCGGGGAGCTGTTTTTT. The encoded protein is CASSYSFTNTGELFF.

The rearrangement uses TRBV28 and TRBJ2-4; D not certain. V lost 6 bases to trimming and J lost 11 bases, with 23 bases between them. This CDR3 is 15 amino acids long. Per the germline V gene, CDR1 is MDHEN and CDR2 is SYDVKM. The CDR3 reads CASSPTTSAWPLQYF. CDR3 in DNA: TGTGCCAGCAGCCCCACTACTTCTGCTTGGCCTCTTCAGTACTTC.

The CDR3 bases are TGTGCCAGTGCTCGAGGACTAGCGGGGAGAGAGACCCAGTACTTC. Translating gives CASARGLAGRETQYF. The J gene is TRBJ2-5, the V gene TRBV19; 12 bases fit TRBD2. This CDR3 has 15 amino acids. The trim removed 8 bases at V and 4 bases at J, leaving 8 bases unmatched. Germline CDR1 reads LNHDA; CDR2 reads SQIVND (reference sequence).

The rearrangement joins TRBV19 to TRBJ2-1; TRBD1 is a possible D gene (6 bases). Germline CDR1 LNHDA, CDR2 SQIVND (reference sequence). The CDR3 covers 13 residues. V was shortened by 7 bases and J by 2 bases, with 9 bases between the two germline ends. The CDR3 sequence is CASNQGPYNEQFF. The CDR3 DNA sequence: TGTGCCAGTAACCAGGGGCCCTACAATGAGCAGTTCTTC. The entire variable domain, with the rest obtained from reference TRBV19 and TRBJ2-1, is as follows: DGGITQSPKYLFRKEGQNVTLSCEQNLNHDAMYWYRQDPGQGLRLIYYSQIVNDFQKGDIAEGYSVSREKKESFPLTVTSAQKNPTAFYLCASNQGPYNEQFFGPGTRLTVL.

The V call is TRBV9, the J call TRBJ2-7; D is undetermined. The CDR3 spans 15 residues. Trimming shortened V by 0 bases and J by 2 bases, and 12 bases separated the two germline ends. Germline CDR1 and CDR2: SGDLS and YYNGEE. CDR3 residues: CASSVGVMTTYEQYF. The CDR3 DNA follows: TGTGCCAGCAGCGTAGGTGTTATGACGACCTACGAGCAGTACTTC.

This clonotype showed up just once. The V call is TRBV7-9, the J call TRBJ1-2; TRBD1 is a possible D gene (6 bases). Germline V gene sequence: CDR1 SEHNR, CDR2 FQNEAQ (reference sequence). This CDR3 has 14 amino acids. V was clipped by 1 base and J by 6 bases, with 12 bases between them. CDR3 nucleotides: TGTGCCAGCAGCTTAGTTGGCGGGGGCCATGGCTACACCTTC. Its translation: CASSLVGGGHGYTF.

The chain recombines TRBV28 with TRBJ2-1, with a weak D call TRBD2 (5 bases). Germline V gene sequence: CDR1 MDHEN, CDR2 SYDVKM. This CDR3 region has 15 residues. V shed 3 bases and J shed 5 bases, with 14 bases lying between them. The CDR3 reads CASSFGYSSNNEQFF. The CDR3 DNA is TGTGCCAGCAGTTTCGGATATTCTAGCAACAATGAGCAGTTCTTC.

This clonotype was observed a single time. V usage is TRBV12-3 or TRBV12-4 and J usage is TRBJ2-1; no reliable D call. The germline V and J ends were trimmed by 8 bases and 10 bases, with 9 bases remaining between them. CDR3 length: 10 residues. CDR3 sequence reads: CASSGSEQFF. The CDR3 coding sequence is TGTGCCAGCTCGGGCAGCGAGCAGTTCTTC.

This clonotype was seen just once. The gene calls are TRBV2 and TRBJ1-2, with a possible D match to TRBD1 (5 bases). The CDR3 length is 16 residues. Trimming left V 3 bases short and J 4 bases short, with 18 bases between. Germline CDR1 and CDR2: SNHLY and FYNNEI. CDR3 sequence reads: CASSDDRLLNSYGYTF. The CDR3 coding sequence is TGTGCCAGCAGTGACGACAGACTGCTAAATAGCTATGGCTACACCTTC.

The chain combines TRBV7-3 with TRBJ2-3; D is unclear. The V gene lost 5 bases and the J gene lost 2 bases, with 8 bases spanning the gap. This CDR3 spans 13 amino acids. CDR1 SGHTA and CDR2 FQGTGA come from the germline V gene. The CDR3, as DNA: TGTGCCAGCAGCGAGGATTCCACAGATACGCAGTATTTT. Translation gives CASSEDSTDTQYF.

The V gene is TRBV23-1, the J gene TRBJ1-6; D remains ambiguous. TRBV23-1 is an open reading frame, and its role is uncertain. Trimming cost V 3 bases and J 6 bases, with 15 bases left between them. The CDR3 sequence is 16 residues long. The CDR3 here is CASSHPGLVGNSPLHF. In nucleotides, the CDR3 is TGCGCCAGCAGTCATCCGGGCCTAGTGGGTAATTCACCCCTCCACTTT.

The rearrangement joins TRBV4-1 to TRBJ1-1; no clear D gene. The V end lost 5 bases, the J end lost 0 bases, and 13 bases lay between the germline ends. The CDR3 spans 15 residues. CDR1 and CDR2 (germline): MGHRA, YSYEKL. The CDR3 spells CASSVGGGLNTEAFF. The DNA of the CDR3 is TGCGCCAGCAGCGTAGGCGGAGGCCTGAACACTGAAGCTTTCTTT.

The table lists this clonotype with a count of one. The chain recombines TRBV30 with TRBJ1-2, with D unclear. The length of the CDR3 is 10 residues. Germline loops: CDR1 GTSNPN, CDR2 SVGIG (reference sequence). With 8 bases removed from V and 12 bases from J, the gap between germline ends came to 16 bases. The CDR3 DNA reads as TGTGCCCAAGAGGGTTTAATGGACACCTTC. This gives the protein CAQEGLMDTF.

The J gene is TRBJ1-1, the V gene TRBV29-1, with no clear D. The CDR3 covers 11 residues. V dropped 4 bases and J dropped 0 bases, with 3 bases sitting between them. Germline CDR1 reads SQVTM; CDR2 reads ANQGSEA. Here the CDR3 reads CSVVVNTEAFF. CDR3 nucleotide sequence: TGCAGCGTTGTGGTGAACACTGAAGCTTTCTTT.

The chain recombines TRBV7-2 with TRBJ1-2; no firm D call. The germline gives CDR1 SGHTA, CDR2 FQGNSA. The V and J ends lost 5 bases and 0 bases respectively, with 13 bases between them. This CDR3 contains 15 residues. In DNA form, the CDR3 reads TGTGCCAGCAGCCTCAGTCAGAGTTCTAACTATGGCTACACCTTC. Protein product: CASSLSQSSNYGYTF.

V gene TRBV24-1 combines with J gene TRBJ2-2; D not resolved. V shed 1 base and J shed 0 bases, with 2 bases lying between them. Germline V gene data show CDR1 as KGHDR and CDR2 as SFDVKD. CDR3 length: 14 residues. CDR3 region: CATSDFTNTGELFF. The CDR3 DNA follows: TGTGCCACCAGTGATTTTACGAACACCGGGGAGCTGTTTTTT.

The J gene is TRBJ1-2, the V gene TRBV29-1; 7 bases match TRBD1. The germline gives CDR1 SQVTM, CDR2 ANQGSEA. This CDR3 is 13 amino acids long. V trimming: 6 bases; J trimming: 4 bases; junction bases outside the gene matches: 8. The CDR3 coding sequence is TGCAGCGTCCTCGTACAGGGGCTCTATGGCTACACCTTC. This gives the protein CSVLVQGLYGYTF.

This sequence joins TRBV5-6 and TRBJ2-5, with D perhaps TRBD1 (6 bases). Germline CDR1 and CDR2: SGHDT and YYEEEE. The CDR3 consists of 14 residues. The ends were cut back, 1 base at V and 4 bases at J, with 11 bases in the middle. The CDR3 region has the DNA TGTGCCAGCAGCTTGTTGGGCAGGGGAGAGACCCAGTACTTC. Amino acid sequence: CASSLLGRGETQYF.

The chain links TRBV11-2 to TRBJ2-3; no firm D call. From germline, CDR1 is SGHAT and CDR2 FQNNGV. V was clipped by 1 base and J by 1 base, with 6 bases between them. This CDR3 region has 14 residues. The CDR3 coding sequence is TGTGCCAGCAGCTTAGCGATGGGCACAGATACGCAGTATTTT. This translates into CASSLAMGTDTQYF.

J is TRBJ2-1 and V is TRBV5-1; the match to TRBD2 covers 8 bases. The trim removed 3 bases at V and 7 bases at J, leaving 6 bases unmatched. The CDR3 is made up of 14 amino acids. The germline V gene encodes CDR1 SGHRS and CDR2 YFSETQ. The CDR3 spells CASSSGLVGNEQFF. In DNA, the CDR3 is TGCGCCAGCAGCTCGGGACTAGTCGGGAATGAGCAGTTCTTC. The variable domain in full, with the rest retrieved from reference TRBV5-1 and TRBJ2-1, is KAGVTQTPRYLIKTRGQQVTLSCSPISGHRSVSWYQQTPGQGLQFLFEYFSETQRNKGNFPGRFSGRQFSNSRSEMNVSTLELGDSALYLCASSSGLVGNEQFFGPGTRLTVL.

This clonotype was seen a single time. This chain links TRBV25-1 with TRBJ2-1; TRBD2 might be the D (5 bases). The CDR3 covers 16 residues. With 7 bases removed from V and 3 bases from J, the gap between germline ends came to 19 bases. Germline CDR1 reads MGHDK; CDR2 reads SYGVNS. The CDR3 region is CASTREGPGFYNEQFF. The CDR3 DNA reads TGTGCCAGCACCAGAGAAGGGCCGGGATTCTACAATGAGCAGTTCTTC. Supplemented by reference TRBV25-1 and TRBJ2-1, the full variable domain reads EADIYQTPRYLVIGTGKKITLECSQTMGHDKMYWYQQDPGMELHLIHYSYGVNSTEKGDLSSESTVSRIRTEHFPLTLESARPSHTSQYLCASTREGPGFYNEQFFGPGTRLTVL.

The gene calls are TRBV7-6 and TRBJ2-1; D gene ambiguous. This CDR3 is built from 14 residues. Germline CDR1 is SGHVS and CDR2 is FNYEAQ. V lost 1 base and J lost 7, with 11 bases in between. The CDR3: CASSLVRLGNEQFF. In DNA, the CDR3 is TGTGCCAGCAGCTTAGTTCGGTTGGGGAATGAGCAGTTCTTC.

V and J are TRBV7-2 and TRBJ1-1; D gene unclear. This CDR3 region has 18 residues. Germline CDR1 is SGHTA and CDR2 is FQGNSA. Deletions cut 1 base from V and 1 base from J, with 19 bases between. CDR3 in amino acids: CASSLEEWGGSWNTEAFF. CDR3 in DNA: TGTGCCAGCAGCTTAGAGGAGTGGGGAGGGAGCTGGAACACTGAAGCTTTCTTT.

This sequence joins TRBV4-1 and TRBJ2-7; D unclear. In germline, CDR1 is MGHRA, CDR2 YSYEKL. The ends were cut back, 0 bases at V and 2 bases at J, with 11 bases in the middle. This CDR3 is built from 15 residues. CDR3 sequence: CASSQDDRPPYEQYF. The CDR3 DNA reads TGCGCCAGCAGCCAAGATGACCGGCCCCCCTACGAGCAGTACTTC.

The chain recombines TRBV7-8 with TRBJ2-5, with D possibly TRBD2 on 6 matching bases. Looked up from germline, CDR1 is SGHVS and CDR2 is FQNEAQ. The CDR3 sequence is 16 residues long. V was trimmed by 5 bases and J by 5 bases, leaving 21 bases between them. The CDR3 coding sequence is TGTGCCAGCAGCCCGGGGACTGCCCCGACCCAGGAGACCCAGTACTTC. Encoded protein: CASSPGTAPTQETQYF.

This chain links TRBV7-9 with TRBJ2-5; no clear D gene. The CDR3 sequence is 14 residues long. Trimming stripped 0 bases from V and 3 bases from J, with 8 bases between. CDR1 SEHNR and CDR2 FQNEAQ come from the germline V gene (reference sequence). CDR3 residues: CASSLAAPKETQYF. CDR3 bases: TGTGCCAGCAGCTTAGCGGCACCTAAAGAGACCCAGTACTTC.